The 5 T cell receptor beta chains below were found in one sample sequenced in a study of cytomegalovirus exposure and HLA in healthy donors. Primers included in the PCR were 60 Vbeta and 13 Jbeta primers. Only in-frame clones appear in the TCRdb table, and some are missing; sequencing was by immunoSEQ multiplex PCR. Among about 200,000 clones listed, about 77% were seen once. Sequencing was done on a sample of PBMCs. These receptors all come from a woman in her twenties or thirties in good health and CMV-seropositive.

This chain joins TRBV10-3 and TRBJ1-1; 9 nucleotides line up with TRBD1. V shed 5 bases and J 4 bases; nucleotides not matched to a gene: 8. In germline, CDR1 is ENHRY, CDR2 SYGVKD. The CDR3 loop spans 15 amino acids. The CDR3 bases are TGTGCCATCAGTACCGGGACAGGGAGGCCCACTGAAGCTTTCTTT. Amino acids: CAISTGTGRPTEAFF.

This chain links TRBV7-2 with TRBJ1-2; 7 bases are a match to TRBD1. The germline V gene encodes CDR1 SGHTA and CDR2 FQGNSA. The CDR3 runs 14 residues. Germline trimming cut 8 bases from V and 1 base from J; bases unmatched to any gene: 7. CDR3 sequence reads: CASQRGQLNYGYTF. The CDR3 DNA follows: TGTGCCAGCCAGAGGGGGCAGCTTAACTATGGCTACACCTTC.

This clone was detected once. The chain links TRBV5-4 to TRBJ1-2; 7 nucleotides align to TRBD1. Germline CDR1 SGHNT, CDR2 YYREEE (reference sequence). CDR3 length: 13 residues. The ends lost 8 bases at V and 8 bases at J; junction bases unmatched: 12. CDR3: CASFDREIGGYTF. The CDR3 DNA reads TGTGCCAGTTTTGACAGGGAGATCGGCGGCTACACCTTC.

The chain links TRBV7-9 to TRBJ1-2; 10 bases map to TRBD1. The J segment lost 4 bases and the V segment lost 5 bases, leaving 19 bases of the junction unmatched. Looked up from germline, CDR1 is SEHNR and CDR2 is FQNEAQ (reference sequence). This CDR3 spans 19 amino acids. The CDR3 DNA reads TGTGCCAGCAGCCAACCCACCGGGACAGGGGCTGTTCCGACCTATGGCTACACCTTC. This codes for CASSQPTGTGAVPTYGYTF.

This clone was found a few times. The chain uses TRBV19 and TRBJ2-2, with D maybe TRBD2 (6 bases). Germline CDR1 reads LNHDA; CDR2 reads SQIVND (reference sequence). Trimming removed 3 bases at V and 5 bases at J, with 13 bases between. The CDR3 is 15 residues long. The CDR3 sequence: CASSILAGNTGELFF. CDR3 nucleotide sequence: TGTGCCAGTAGTATCCTTGCGGGGAATACCGGGGAGCTGTTTTTT.